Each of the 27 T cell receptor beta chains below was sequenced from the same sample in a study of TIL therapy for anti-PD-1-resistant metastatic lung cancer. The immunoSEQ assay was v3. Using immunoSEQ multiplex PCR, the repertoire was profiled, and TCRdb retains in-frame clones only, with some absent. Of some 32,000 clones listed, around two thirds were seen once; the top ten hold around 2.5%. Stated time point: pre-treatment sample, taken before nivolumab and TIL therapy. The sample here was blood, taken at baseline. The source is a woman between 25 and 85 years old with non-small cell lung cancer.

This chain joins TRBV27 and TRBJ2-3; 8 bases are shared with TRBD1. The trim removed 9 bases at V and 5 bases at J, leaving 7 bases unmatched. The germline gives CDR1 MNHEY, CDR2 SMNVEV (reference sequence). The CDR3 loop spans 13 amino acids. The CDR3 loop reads CASSTGVRDTQYF. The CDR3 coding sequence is TGTGCCAGTTCGACAGGGGTGAGAGATACGCAGTATTTT.

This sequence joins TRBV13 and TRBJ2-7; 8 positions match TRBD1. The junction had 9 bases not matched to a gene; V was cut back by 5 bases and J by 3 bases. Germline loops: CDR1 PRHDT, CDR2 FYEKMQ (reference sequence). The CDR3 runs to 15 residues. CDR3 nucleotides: TGTGCCAGCAGCCCCGGACAGGGATCCTACTACGAGCAGTACTTC. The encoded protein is CASSPGQGSYYEQYF.

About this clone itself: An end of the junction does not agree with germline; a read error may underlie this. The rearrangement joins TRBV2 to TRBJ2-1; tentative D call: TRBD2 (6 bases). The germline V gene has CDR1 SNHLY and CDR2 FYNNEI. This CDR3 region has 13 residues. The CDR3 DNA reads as TGTGCCAGCAAAGAGGAGAGGGAGGCCTCGGGGGTCTTC. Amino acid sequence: CASKEEREASGVF.

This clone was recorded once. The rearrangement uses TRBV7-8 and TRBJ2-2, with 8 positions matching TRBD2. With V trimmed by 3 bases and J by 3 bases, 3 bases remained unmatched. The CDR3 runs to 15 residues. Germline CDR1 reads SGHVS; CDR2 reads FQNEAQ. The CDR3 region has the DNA TGTGCCAGCAGCTTCGGGAGGGCCGACACCGGGGAGCTGTTTTTT. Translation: CASSFGRADTGELFF.

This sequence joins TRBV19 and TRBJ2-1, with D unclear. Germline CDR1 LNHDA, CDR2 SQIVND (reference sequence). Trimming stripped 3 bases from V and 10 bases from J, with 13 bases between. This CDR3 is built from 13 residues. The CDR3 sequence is CASSIGRRTEQFF. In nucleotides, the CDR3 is TGTGCCAGTAGTATTGGTCGACGGACGGAGCAGTTCTTC.

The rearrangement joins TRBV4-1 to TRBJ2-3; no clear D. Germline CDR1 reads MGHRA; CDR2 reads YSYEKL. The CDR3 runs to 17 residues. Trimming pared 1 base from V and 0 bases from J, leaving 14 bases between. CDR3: CASSQGGRSASTDTQYF. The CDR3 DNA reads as TGCGCCAGCAGCCAAGGGGGTCGGTCTGCTAGCACAGATACGCAGTATTTT.

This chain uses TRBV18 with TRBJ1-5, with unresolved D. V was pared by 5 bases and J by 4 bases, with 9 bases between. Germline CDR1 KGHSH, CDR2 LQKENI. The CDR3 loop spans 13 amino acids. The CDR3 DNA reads TGTGCCAGCTCAGTCTACGAAAATCAGCCCCAGCATTTT. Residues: CASSVYENQPQHF.

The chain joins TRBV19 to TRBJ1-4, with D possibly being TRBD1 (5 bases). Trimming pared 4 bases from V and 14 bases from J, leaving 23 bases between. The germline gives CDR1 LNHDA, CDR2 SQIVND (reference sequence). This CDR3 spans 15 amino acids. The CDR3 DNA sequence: TGTGCCAGTAGTACCCCCGGGGGAGCCAGCGGCGGTCTGTTTTTT. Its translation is CASSTPGGASGGLFF. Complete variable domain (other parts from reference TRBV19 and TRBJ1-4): DGGITQSPKYLFRKEGQNVTLSCEQNLNHDAMYWYRQDPGQGLRLIYYSQIVNDFQKGDIAEGYSVSREKKESFPLTVTSAQKNPTAFYLCASSTPGGASGGLFFGSGTQLSVL.

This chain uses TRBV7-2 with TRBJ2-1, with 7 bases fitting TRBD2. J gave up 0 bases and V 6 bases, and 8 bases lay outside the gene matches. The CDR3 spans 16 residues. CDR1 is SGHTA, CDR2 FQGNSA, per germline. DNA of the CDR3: TGTGCCAGCAGTTCTAGCGGTTCCAGCTCCTACAATGAGCAGTTCTTC. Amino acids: CASSSSGSSSYNEQFF.

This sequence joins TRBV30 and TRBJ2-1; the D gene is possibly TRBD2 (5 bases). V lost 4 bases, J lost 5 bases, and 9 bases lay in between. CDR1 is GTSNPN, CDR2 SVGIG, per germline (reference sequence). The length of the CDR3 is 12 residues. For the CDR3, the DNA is TGTGCCTGGAACCCGGGAAACAATGAGCAGTTCTTC. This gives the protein CAWNPGNNEQFF.

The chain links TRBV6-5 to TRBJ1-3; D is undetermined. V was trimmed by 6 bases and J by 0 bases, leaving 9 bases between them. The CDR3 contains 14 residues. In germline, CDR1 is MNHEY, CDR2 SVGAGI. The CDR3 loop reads CASRRRGSGNTIYF. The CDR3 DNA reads TGTGCCAGCAGGAGGAGAGGCTCTGGAAACACCATATATTTT.

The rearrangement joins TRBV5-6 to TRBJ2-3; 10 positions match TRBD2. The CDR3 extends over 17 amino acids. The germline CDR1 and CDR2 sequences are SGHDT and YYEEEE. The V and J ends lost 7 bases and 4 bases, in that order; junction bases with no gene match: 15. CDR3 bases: TGTGCCAGCGTCGAAATAAGCGGGAGGGCCGGTTCAGATACGCAGTATTTT. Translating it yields CASVEISGRAGSDTQYF.

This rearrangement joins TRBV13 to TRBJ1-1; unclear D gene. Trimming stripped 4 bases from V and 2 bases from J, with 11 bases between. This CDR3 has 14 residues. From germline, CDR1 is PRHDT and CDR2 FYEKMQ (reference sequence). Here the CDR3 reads CASSSGLANTEAFF. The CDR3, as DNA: TGTGCCAGCAGCTCGGGTTTAGCCAACACTGAAGCTTTCTTT.

The CDR3: CAWRTPPSYEQYF. The CDR3 nucleotides are TGTGCCTGGCGGACTCCGCCCTCCTACGAGCAGTACTTC. The chain uses TRBV30 and TRBJ2-7; D may be TRBD2 (5 bases). V was shortened by 5 bases and J by 0 bases, with 11 bases between the two germline ends. Germline-derived CDR1 and CDR2 are GTSNPN and SVGIG (reference sequence). The CDR3 extends over 13 amino acids.

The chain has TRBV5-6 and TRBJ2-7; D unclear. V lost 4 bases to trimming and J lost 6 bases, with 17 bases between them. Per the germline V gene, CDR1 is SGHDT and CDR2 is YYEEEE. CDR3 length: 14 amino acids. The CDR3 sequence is CASSRLGPSAEQYF. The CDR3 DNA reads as TGTGCCAGCAGCCGCCTTGGCCCCTCCGCCGAGCAGTACTTC.

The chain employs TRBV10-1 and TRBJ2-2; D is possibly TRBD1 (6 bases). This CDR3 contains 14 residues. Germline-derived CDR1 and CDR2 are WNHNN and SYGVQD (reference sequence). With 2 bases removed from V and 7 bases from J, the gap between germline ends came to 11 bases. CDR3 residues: CASSEQGLGGELFF. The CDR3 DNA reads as TGCGCCAGCAGTGAGCAGGGGCTGGGCGGGGAGCTGTTTTTT.

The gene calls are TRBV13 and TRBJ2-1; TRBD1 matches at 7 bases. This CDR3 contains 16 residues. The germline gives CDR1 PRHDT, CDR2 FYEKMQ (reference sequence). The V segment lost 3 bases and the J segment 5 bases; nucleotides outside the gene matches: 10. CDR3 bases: TGTGCCAGCAGCTTCACTCCGGGACAGAAGAACAATGAGCAGTTCTTC. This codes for CASSFTPGQKNNEQFF.

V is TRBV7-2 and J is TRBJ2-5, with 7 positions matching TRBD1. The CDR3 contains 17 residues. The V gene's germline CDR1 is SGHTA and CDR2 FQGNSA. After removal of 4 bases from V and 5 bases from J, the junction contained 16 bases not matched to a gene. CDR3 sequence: CASSSPPTGTWRETQYF. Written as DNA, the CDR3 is TGTGCCAGCAGCTCTCCGCCGACAGGGACCTGGAGGGAGACCCAGTACTTC.

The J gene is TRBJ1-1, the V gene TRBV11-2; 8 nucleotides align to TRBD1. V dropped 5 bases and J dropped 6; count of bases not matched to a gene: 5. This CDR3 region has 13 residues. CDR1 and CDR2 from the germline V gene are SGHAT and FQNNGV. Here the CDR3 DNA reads TGTGCCAGCAGCCTCGACAGGGGCGCTGAAGCTTTCTTT. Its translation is CASSLDRGAEAFF.

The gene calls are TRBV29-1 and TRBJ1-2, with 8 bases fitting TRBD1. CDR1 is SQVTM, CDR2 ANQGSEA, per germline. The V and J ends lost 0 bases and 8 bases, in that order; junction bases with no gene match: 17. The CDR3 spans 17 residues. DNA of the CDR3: TGCAGCGTTGAAGATCTCTTCGAACGGGACAGGCGGAAAGGCTACACCTTC. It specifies CSVEDLFERDRRKGYTF.

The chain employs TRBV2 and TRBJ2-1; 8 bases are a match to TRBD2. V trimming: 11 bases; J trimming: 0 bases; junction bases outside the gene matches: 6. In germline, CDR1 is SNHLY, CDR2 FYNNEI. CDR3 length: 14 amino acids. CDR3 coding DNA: TGTGCCGGACACAGCGGGAGCTCCTACAATGAGCAGTTCTTC. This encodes CAGHSGSSYNEQFF.

The CDR3 loop is CASSRGQGDYGYTF. CDR3 sequence (DNA): TGTGCCAGCAGTCGAGGACAGGGGGACTATGGCTACACCTTC. This rearrangement joins TRBV27 to TRBJ1-2, with 10 bases that match TRBD1. Germline assignment: CDR1 MNHEY and CDR2 SMNVEV (reference sequence). This CDR3 contains 14 residues. V dropped 5 bases and J dropped 3; count of bases not matched to a gene: 3.

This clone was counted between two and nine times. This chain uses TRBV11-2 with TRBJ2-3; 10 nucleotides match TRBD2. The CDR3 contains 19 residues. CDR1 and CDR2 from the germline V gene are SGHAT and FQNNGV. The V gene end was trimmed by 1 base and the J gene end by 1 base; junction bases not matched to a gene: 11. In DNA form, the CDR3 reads TGTGCCAGCAGCTTAGGTGCTCTAGCGGGAGACCGACGCACAGATACGCAGTATTTT. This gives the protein CASSLGALAGDRRTDTQYF. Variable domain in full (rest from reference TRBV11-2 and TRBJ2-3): EAGVAQSPRYKIIEKRQSVAFWCNPISGHATLYWYQQILGQGPKLLIQFQNNGVVDDSQLPKDRFSAERLKGVDSTLKIQPAKLEDSAVYLCASSLGALAGDRRTDTQYFGPGTRLTVL.

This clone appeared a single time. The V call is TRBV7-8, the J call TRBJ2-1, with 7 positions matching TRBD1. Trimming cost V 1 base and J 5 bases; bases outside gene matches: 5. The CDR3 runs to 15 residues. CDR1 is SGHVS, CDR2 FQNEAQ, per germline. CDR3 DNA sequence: TGTGCCAGCAGCTTAGTCAGGGGGTGGAACAATGAGCAGTTCTTC. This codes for CASSLVRGWNNEQFF.

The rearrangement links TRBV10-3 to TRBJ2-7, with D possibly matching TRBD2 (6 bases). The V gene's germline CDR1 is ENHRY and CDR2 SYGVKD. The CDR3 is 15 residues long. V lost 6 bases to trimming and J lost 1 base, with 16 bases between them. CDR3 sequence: CAISGGTAQSYEQYF. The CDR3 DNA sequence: TGTGCCATCAGCGGAGGGACTGCCCAATCCTACGAGCAGTACTTC.

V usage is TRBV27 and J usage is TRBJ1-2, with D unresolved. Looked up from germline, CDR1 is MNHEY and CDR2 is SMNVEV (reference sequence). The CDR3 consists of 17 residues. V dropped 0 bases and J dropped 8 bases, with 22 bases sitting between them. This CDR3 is CASSLSQREAPRWGYTF. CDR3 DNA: TGTGCCAGCAGTTTATCGCAGAGGGAGGCACCAAGGTGGGGCTACACCTTC.

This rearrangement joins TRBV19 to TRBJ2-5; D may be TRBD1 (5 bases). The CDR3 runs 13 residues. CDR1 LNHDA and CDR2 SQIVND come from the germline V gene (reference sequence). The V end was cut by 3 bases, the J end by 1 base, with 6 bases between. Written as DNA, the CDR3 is TGTGCCAGTAGTATCACAGGCCAAGAGACCCAGTACTTC. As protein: CASSITGQETQYF.